The rows below give T cell receptor beta chains drawn from one sample of a study of shared T cell receptors in the human thymus. TCRdb keeps only in-frame clones here, not all; method: immunoSEQ multiplex PCR. The data hold 630,000 or so clones, with approximately 89% observed a single time. These sequences were also reported in another study, on human thymus T cells.

The specimen sequenced was thymocytes. The receptor source for this set is a boy younger than two with a congenital heart defect. Both conserved end residues are part of each CDR3. D genes are given only for firm matches. Size tells how often a clone was seen (once, few, many) or the class of an expanded clone, and some rows leave it out.

clone size: .
V gene: TRBV28
D gene: TRBD1
J gene: TRBJ1-1
CDR3 protein: CATHRTGGTEAFF
CDR3 DNA: TGTGCCACCCACCGGACAGGGGGGACTGAAGCTTTCTTT

clone size: once
V gene: TRBV6-6
D gene: .
J gene: TRBJ2-1
CDR3 protein: CASSYGGSYNEQFF
CDR3 DNA: TGTGCCAGCAGTTATGGGGGCTCTTACAATGAGCAGTTCTTC

clone size: .
V gene: TRBV5-8
D gene: .
J gene: TRBJ2-5
CDR3 protein: CASSLKTGQETQYF
CDR3 DNA: TGTGCCAGCAGCTTGAAGACAGGCCAAGAGACCCAGTACTTC

clone size: .
V gene: TRBV9
D gene: .
J gene: TRBJ2-2
CDR3 protein: CASSVNPQDTYTGELFF
CDR3 DNA: TGTGCCAGCAGCGTAAACCCCCAGGACACCTACACCGGGGAGCTGTTTTTT

clone size: .
V gene: TRBV4-3
D gene: TRBD2
J gene: TRBJ2-1
CDR3 protein: CASSQAGGLVEQFF
CDR3 DNA: TGCGCCAGCAGCCAAGCCGGGGGGTTGGTTGAGCAGTTCTTC

clone size: few
V gene: TRBV6-6
D gene: .
J gene: TRBJ1-5
CDR3 protein: CASSRGDQPQHF
CDR3 DNA: TGTGCCAGCAGTCGGGGTGATCAGCCCCAGCATTTT

clone size: once
V gene: TRBV10-3
D gene: TRBD1
J gene: TRBJ2-5
CDR3 protein: CAISSGTAKEETQYF
CDR3 DNA: TGTGCCATCAGTTCCGGGACAGCAAAAGAAGAGACCCAGTACTTC

clone size: .
V gene: TRBV6-5
D gene: TRBD1
J gene: TRBJ1-2
CDR3 protein: CASSPRDRTNYGYTF
CDR3 DNA: TGTGCCAGCAGTCCTCGGGACAGGACTAACTATGGCTACACCTTC

clone size: .
V gene: TRBV25-1
D gene: .
J gene: TRBJ1-2
CDR3 protein: CASSDRDFGYTF
CDR3 DNA: TGTGCCAGCAGTGACAGGGACTTTGGCTACACCTTC

clone size: .
V gene: TRBV23-1
D gene: TRBD2
J gene: TRBJ2-2
CDR3 protein: CASSPRVPSGRGAGELFF
CDR3 DNA: TGCGCCAGCAGTCCGAGGGTCCCTAGCGGGAGAGGCGCCGGGGAGCTGTTTTTT

clone size: .
V gene: TRBV7-9
D gene: .
J gene: TRBJ1-2
CDR3 protein: CASSLRATGIDYGYTF
CDR3 DNA: TGTGCCAGCAGCTTGAGGGCCACAGGGATCGACTATGGCTACACCTTC

clone size: .
V gene: TRBV18
D gene: .
J gene: TRBJ1-6
CDR3 protein: CASSPPGARKNSPLHF
CDR3 DNA: TGTGCCAGCTCACCGCCAGGGGCCCGGAAGAATTCACCCCTCCACTTT

clone size: .
V gene: TRBV14
D gene: TRBD2
J gene: TRBJ2-5
CDR3 protein: CASSQGILAAGWDQYF
CDR3 DNA: TGTGCCAGCAGCCAAGGTATCCTAGCGGCCGGGTGGGACCAGTACTTC

clone size: .
V gene: TRBV4-1
D gene: .
J gene: TRBJ1-1
CDR3 protein: CASSPRQENTEAFF
CDR3 DNA: TGCGCCAGCAGCCCACGACAGGAAAACACTGAAGCTTTCTTT

clone size: .
V gene: TRBV4-3
D gene: .
J gene: TRBJ2-6
CDR3 protein: CASSQARVGGANVLTF
CDR3 DNA: TGCGCCAGCAGCCAAGCCAGGGTTGGAGGGGCCAACGTCCTGACTTTC

clone size: .
V gene: TRBV18
D gene: TRBD2
J gene: TRBJ2-3
CDR3 protein: CASSAPGEGTDTQYF
CDR3 DNA: TGTGCCAGCTCAGCACCGGGGGAGGGGACAGATACGCAGTATTTT

clone size: .
V gene: TRBV11-3
D gene: .
J gene: TRBJ2-2
CDR3 protein: CASSLGRGRDWTNTGELFF
CDR3 DNA: TGTGCCAGCAGCTTAGGCCGCGGCAGGGATTGGACGAACACCGGGGAGCTGTTTTTT

clone size: .
V gene: TRBV28
D gene: .
J gene: TRBJ1-2
CDR3 protein: CASSLSRGSMCGYTF
CDR3 DNA: TGTGCCAGCAGTTTATCTCGGGGGAGCATGTGTGGCTACACCTTC